These 28 T cell receptor beta chains share one sample of origin, sequenced in a study of blood T cells in healthy people across ages. Alongside a J-beta primer mix, a sample-barcoded 5' primer served in a second PCR lasting 7 to 11 cycles. A single record per CDR3 protein comes from TCRdb applying MiXCR to the 5' RACE reads. The sample has 1,800,000 or so distinct CDR3 sequences; around 42% are singletons. The specimen sequenced was blood. These receptors were collected from a human donor in good health.

The V gene is TRBV7-3, the J gene TRBJ2-1; perhaps TRBD2 as D (7 bases). The germline gives CDR1 SGHTA, CDR2 FQGTGA. CDR3 size: 14 residues. Deletions cut 1 base from V and 10 bases from J, with 14 bases between. The CDR3 sequence: CASSLNGGPAEQFF. The DNA of the CDR3 is TGTGCCAGCAGCTTAAACGGGGGGCCGGCAGAGCAGTTCTTC.

The J gene is TRBJ2-3, the V gene TRBV5-1; TRBD1 is a possible D gene (6 bases). This CDR3 has 16 amino acids. CDR1 is SGHRS, CDR2 YFSETQ, per germline. Trimming left V 0 bases short and J 3 bases short, with 14 bases between. In nucleotides, the CDR3 is TGCGCCAGCAGCTTGGAGGGGGACATAACTACAGATACGCAGTATTTT. Its translation: CASSLEGDITTDTQYF.

This chain uses TRBV3-1 with TRBJ2-1, with D possibly being TRBD1 (5 bases). This CDR3 has 15 residues. V lost 3 bases and J lost 5, with 14 bases in between. Germline V CDR1 and CDR2: LGHDT, YNNKEL (reference sequence). The CDR3: CASSHPWTIDNEQFF. CDR3 nucleotide sequence: TGTGCCAGCAGCCATCCCTGGACAATTGACAATGAGCAGTTCTTC.

J is TRBJ2-1 and V is TRBV20-1, with D perhaps matching TRBD2 (6 bases). Germline lookup yields CDR1 DFQATT and CDR2 SNEGSKA (reference sequence). CDR3 size: 15 residues. V was trimmed by 1 base and J by 7 bases, leaving 17 bases between them. CDR3 region: CSARVSGGVKNEQFF. The CDR3 region has the DNA TGCAGTGCTAGAGTATCAGGAGGGGTTAAAAATGAGCAGTTCTTC.

CDR3 sequence: CASSPGTDSGYTF. The CDR3 DNA sequence: TGTGCCAGCAGCCCCGGGACAGACTCCGGCTACACCTTC. This chain connects TRBV7-9 to TRBJ1-2, with 7 bases aligning to TRBD1. The V segment lost 5 bases and the J segment 8 bases; nucleotides outside the gene matches: 8. The germline CDR1 and CDR2 sequences are SEHNR and FQNEAQ (reference sequence). The CDR3 has 13 residues. The full variable domain, with the rest looked up from reference TRBV7-9 and TRBJ1-2, is DTGVSQNPRHKITKRGQNVTFRCDPISEHNRLYWYRQTLGQGPEFLTYFQNEAQLEKSRLLSDRFSAERPKGSFSTLEIQRTEQGDSAMYLCASSPGTDSGYTFGSGTRLTVV.

The chain uses TRBV27 and TRBJ2-1; 14 nucleotides line up with TRBD2. V was clipped by 4 bases and J by 8 bases; unmatched bases: 4. The CDR3 is 15 amino acids. Germline V gives CDR1 MNHEY, CDR2 SMNVEV (reference sequence). In DNA, the CDR3 is TGTGCCAGCAGTTCCGGACTAGCGGGGGGCGATGAGCAGTTCTTC. Protein product: CASSSGLAGGDEQFF.

For this clonotype: A much larger clone lies a single base off, so this may be a read error. The chain is built from TRBV24-1 and TRBJ1-2; a possible D gene is TRBD1 (5 bases). V shed 7 bases and J shed 8 bases, with 19 bases lying between them. The CDR3 is made up of 14 amino acids. Germline V gene data show CDR1 as KGHDR and CDR2 as SFDVKD. The CDR3 reads CATRDRTQTRGYTF. The CDR3 bases are TGTGCCACCAGGGATCGGACACAGACGAGGGGCTACACCTTC.

This clonotype occurred a few times. The chain recombines TRBV24-1 with TRBJ2-2; no clear D gene. V was pared by 7 bases and J by 2 bases, with 7 bases between. Per the germline V gene, CDR1 is KGHDR and CDR2 is SFDVKD. The CDR3 is made up of 13 amino acids. CDR3: CATRHANTGELFF. The CDR3 DNA sequence: TGTGCCACCAGACACGCTAACACCGGGGAGCTGTTTTTT.

This clonotype appeared a few times. The V gene is TRBV6-2 or TRBV6-3, the J gene TRBJ2-6, with D tentatively TRBD1 (6 bases). Germline V gene sequence: CDR1 MNHEY, CDR2 SVGEGT. This CDR3 region has 17 residues. Trimming pared 11 bases from V and 2 bases from J, leaving 22 bases between. The chain's CDR3 is CACRSSGHSTGANVLTF. The CDR3 region has the DNA TGTGCCTGCCGAAGTTCGGGACACTCGACTGGGGCCAACGTCCTGACTTTC.

This chain uses TRBV12-3 or TRBV12-4 with TRBJ2-5; D possibly corresponds to TRBD2 (6 bases). The DNA end favors TRBJ2-7, so the J call may be wrong. This CDR3 contains 16 residues. In DNA, the CDR3 is TGTGCCAGCAGTCCCGGGACTTACAACAATTACTACGAGCAGTACTTC. This gives the protein CASSPGTYNNYYEQYF.

The gene calls are TRBV6-2 or TRBV6-3 and TRBJ2-1; TRBD2 might be the D (7 bases). The V gene's germline CDR1 is MNHEY and CDR2 SVGEGT. The V end was cut by 2 bases, the J end by 3 bases, with 11 bases between. There are 15 residues in the CDR3. The DNA for the CDR3 is TGTGCCAGCAGTTACGGGGGGGCGAACTACAATGAGCAGTTCTTC. Protein product: CASSYGGANYNEQFF.

This clonotype appeared a single time. This chain joins TRBV15 and TRBJ1-2; D perhaps matches TRBD1 (6 bases). V was cut by 5 bases and J by 1 base, with 14 bases left in between. CDR3 length: 15 amino acids. Looked up from germline, CDR1 is LNHNV and CDR2 is YYDKDF (reference sequence). CDR3 sequence: CATSGGEGVNYGYTF. DNA of the CDR3: TGTGCCACCAGCGGAGGTGAGGGGGTTAACTATGGCTACACCTTC.

This clonotype appeared a single time. The chain is built from TRBV7-9 and TRBJ2-1; perhaps TRBD2 as D (7 bases). In germline, CDR1 is SEHNR, CDR2 FQNEAQ (reference sequence). V shed 9 bases and J shed 4 bases, with 19 bases lying between them. This CDR3 is 15 amino acids long. The CDR3 coding sequence is TGTGCCAGTGGGAAGGGGGGGCCAGGGTACAATGAGCAGTTCTTC. Protein product: CASGKGGPGYNEQFF.

The chain couples TRBV6-2 or TRBV6-3 to TRBJ2-3, with D uncertain. Per the germline V gene, CDR1 is MNHEY and CDR2 is SVGEGT. The CDR3 sequence is 13 residues long. Trimming left V 2 bases short and J 0 bases short, with 3 bases between. Written as DNA, the CDR3 is TGTGCCAGCAGTTACCATAGCACAGATACGCAGTATTTT. Encoded protein: CASSYHSTDTQYF.

In its sample, this clonotype was seen a few times. The genes are TRBV2 and TRBJ2-1, with 11 bases fitting TRBD1. The CDR3 is made up of 14 amino acids. Germline-derived CDR1 and CDR2 are SNHLY and FYNNEI. The junction had 7 bases not matched to a gene; V was cut back by 9 bases and J by 6 bases. CDR3 region: CASGRDRGVNEQFF. In DNA form, the CDR3 reads TGTGCCAGTGGTCGGGACAGGGGGGTCAATGAGCAGTTCTTC.

The chain combines TRBV20-1 with TRBJ1-2; D unresolved. This CDR3 spans 14 amino acids. The ends were cut back, 3 bases at V and 2 bases at J, with 13 bases in the middle. The germline CDR1 and CDR2 sequences are DFQATT and SNEGSKA (reference sequence). The DNA of the CDR3 is TGCAGTGCTAGGCACACAGCTAGGAACTATGGCTACACCTTC. Amino acid sequence: CSARHTARNYGYTF.

This clonotype was seen more than once but under ten times. The V and J genes are TRBV28 and TRBJ2-3, with a tentative D call TRBD1 (6 bases). The V gene's germline CDR1 is MDHEN and CDR2 SYDVKM. V was trimmed by 6 bases and J by 2 bases, leaving 12 bases between them. The CDR3 consists of 14 residues. DNA of the CDR3: TGTGCCAGCAGCTGGGGGCCCTACACAGATACGCAGTATTTT. This sequence encodes CASSWGPYTDTQYF.

This chain's CDR3 is CASSLVGQGESNGYTF. The CDR3 nucleotides are TGTGCCAGCAGCTTAGTTGGGCAGGGGGAATCGAATGGCTACACCTTC. The chain uses TRBV7-8 and TRBJ1-2; 7 positions agree with TRBD1. The length of the CDR3 is 16 residues. V gave up 1 base and J gave up 6 bases; unmatched junction bases: 11. Germline CDR1 and CDR2: SGHVS and FQNEAQ.

This chain joins TRBV29-1 and TRBJ2-7; D gene ambiguous. CDR1 is SQVTM, CDR2 ANQGSEA, per germline. CDR3 length: 11 residues. With 2 bases removed from V and 7 bases from J, the gap between germline ends came to 9 bases. In DNA, the CDR3 is TGCAGCGTTGAATTCATCAATGAGCAGTACTTC. The encoded protein is CSVEFINEQYF.

V is TRBV20-1 and J is TRBJ2-3; the match to TRBD1 covers 7 bases. CDR1 is DFQATT, CDR2 SNEGSKA, per germline (reference sequence). The CDR3 spans 17 residues. Trimming cost V 0 bases and J 0 bases; bases outside gene matches: 9. As DNA, the CDR3 is TGCAGTGCTAGAGATCCGGGGACAGCTTCTAGCACAGATACGCAGTATTTT. This translates into CSARDPGTASSTDTQYF.

The chain links TRBV6-5 to TRBJ1-5; D is uncertain. Germline assignment: CDR1 MNHEY and CDR2 SVGAGI. The CDR3 contains 13 residues. V was pared by 5 bases and J by 2 bases, with 7 bases between. CDR3 sequence (DNA): TGTGCCAGCAGTGATCGTCGCAATCAGCCCCAGCATTTT. Translating it yields CASSDRRNQPQHF.

This chain uses TRBV7-3 with TRBJ2-5; D might be TRBD2 (6 bases). The CDR3 is 14 amino acids. V dropped 2 bases and J dropped 11 bases, with 18 bases sitting between them. The germline gives CDR1 SGHTA, CDR2 FQGTGA. The CDR3 loop reads CASSLDPSAYEQYF. The CDR3 nucleotides read TGTGCCAGCAGCTTAGACCCTAGCGCCTATGAGCAGTACTTC.

The V gene is TRBV20-1, the J gene TRBJ1-2; no definite D call. Germline V lookup: CDR1 DFQATT, CDR2 SNEGSKA (reference sequence). This CDR3 spans 14 amino acids. Trimming shortened V by 0 bases and J by 8 bases, and 16 bases separated the two germline ends. CDR3 sequence: CSARDRELPGGYTF. CDR3 DNA: TGCAGTGCTAGAGATCGGGAGCTACCGGGGGGCTACACCTTC.

This chain joins TRBV6-5 and TRBJ2-4; tentatively, D is TRBD2 (5 bases). Germline CDR1 MNHEY, CDR2 SVGAGI. V was trimmed by 4 bases and J by 9 bases, leaving 7 bases between them. The CDR3 runs 11 residues. The CDR3 spells CASSSRGIQYF. The CDR3 bases are TGTGCCAGCAGTTCCCGGGGCATTCAGTACTTC.

This chain uses TRBV4-3 with TRBJ2-3; 7 bases are shared with TRBD2. The CDR3 totals 16 residues. The junction had 10 bases not matched to a gene; V was cut back by 1 base and J by 6 bases. In germline, CDR1 is LGHNA, CDR2 YSLEER. The CDR3 DNA reads TGCGCCAGCAGCCAAGGCTGGGAGGGGCCCGGGGATACGCAGTATTTT. Amino acid sequence: CASSQGWEGPGDTQYF.

The rearrangement uses TRBV27 and TRBJ1-5; D is unresolved. The CDR3 covers 13 residues. Trimming left V 8 bases short and J 4 bases short, with 12 bases between. CDR1 MNHEY and CDR2 SMNVEV come from the germline V gene (reference sequence). Here the CDR3 reads CASGYTRNQPQHF. The CDR3 DNA reads as TGTGCCAGCGGTTACACCCGTAATCAGCCCCAGCATTTT.

This clonotype was observed a handful of times. The V and J genes are TRBV6-2 or TRBV6-3 and TRBJ2-3, with D maybe TRBD1 (5 bases). Germline loops: CDR1 MNHEY, CDR2 SVGEGT. The CDR3 is 14 residues long. V lost 4 bases and J lost 6, with 14 bases in between. The CDR3 loop is CASSFLPGQDTQYF. The DNA for the CDR3 is TGTGCCAGCAGTTTTCTTCCAGGGCAGGATACGCAGTATTTT.

The rearrangement uses TRBV29-1 and TRBJ2-5, with a weak D call TRBD2 (6 bases). CDR1 is SQVTM and CDR2 is ANQGSEA in the germline V gene. Between the trimmed V and J ends, which lost 1 base and 2 bases, there was a span of 14 bases. The CDR3 is 15 residues long. CDR3 loop: CSVEVTAGRQETQYF. The CDR3 coding sequence is TGCAGCGTTGAAGTTACGGCAGGGAGGCAAGAGACCCAGTACTTC.